The clone carrying this T cell receptor (beta chain) appeared once. Its antigen is unidentified. These data come from a study of T-cell reconstitution after alpha-beta-depleted transplantation in children. The TCRbeta library was prepared with unique molecular identifiers. TCRdb reprocessed the PCR reads via MiXCR and lists one record per CDR3 protein. Of about 870,000 distinct CDR3 sequences listed, roughly 15% are singletons. Between the trimmed V and J ends, which lost 6 bases and 6 bases, there was a span of 21 bases. The CDR3 loop spans 16 amino acids. CDR1 is LNHDA, CDR2 SQIVND, per germline (reference sequence). Study observations and caveats: A year post-transplant, T-cell counts and diversity derived mostly from newly produced T cells. Several hundred rapidly expanded clones from non-depleted graft cells reportedly supplied alpha-beta T cells about two months post-transplant.

The input for sequencing was PBMCs, mostly from graft donor cells, taken 360 days after TCRalphabeta/CD19-depleted stem cell transplant. The chain joins TRBV19 to TRBJ2-1; D might be TRBD1 or TRBD2, each matching 7 bases. The TCR comes from a male patient under 18 who had a stem cell transplant for acute lymphoblastic leukemia, so the T cells may come from the graft donor. The CDR3: CASRGGRQGYSNEQFF. The CDR3 DNA is TGTGCCAGTAGGGGAGGGAGACAGGGCTACTCCAATGAGCAGTTCTTC.